Below, 7 T cell receptor beta chains from the same sample are listed, as sequenced in a study of T cell responses to AZD1222 COVID-19 vaccine. Clones were sequenced by immunoSEQ multiplex PCR, and TCRdb holds only the in-frame ones, with some missing. The sample records about 110,000 clones, roughly 92% being singletons. This specimen was peripheral blood, taken 28 days after the second AZD1222 dose. The receptors were gathered from an adult who received the AZD1222 COVID-19 vaccine.

The chain combines TRBV5-4 with TRBJ2-3; possible D gene TRBD1, 5 bases. This CDR3 has 16 residues. Between the trimmed V and J ends, which lost 0 bases and 2 bases, there was a span of 13 bases. Germline V gene data show CDR1 as SGHNT and CDR2 as YYREEE (reference sequence). The CDR3 region is CASSLGGGSYTDTQYF. The DNA for the CDR3 is TGTGCCAGCAGCTTGGGGGGCGGTTCCTACACAGATACGCAGTATTTT.

The rearrangement joins TRBV6-4 to TRBJ2-7, with D perhaps matching TRBD1 (7 bases). The CDR3 spans 16 residues. The ends were cut back, 3 bases at V and 3 bases at J, with 18 bases in the middle. CDR1 and CDR2 from the germline V gene are MRHNA and SNTAGT. CDR3 bases: TGTGCCAGCAGTGAACCTGACAGGGTGGGAGGCTACGAGCAGTACTTC. Translated, it gives CASSEPDRVGGYEQYF.

The chain couples TRBV27 to TRBJ1-4; unclear D gene. Deletions cut 5 bases from V and 3 bases from J, with 19 bases between. The germline V gene encodes CDR1 MNHEY and CDR2 SMNVEV (reference sequence). The CDR3 totals 17 residues. The CDR3 bases are TGTGCCAGCAGTCGAGGAATTGCAGGCTTCCCTAATGAAAAACTGTTTTTT. This codes for CASSRGIAGFPNEKLFF.

The rearrangement joins TRBV21-1 to TRBJ2-2; TRBD2 is the table's D call, not checked against the DNA. TRBV21-1 is a documented pseudogene. This CDR3 has 17 residues. The CDR3: CASSIRGGALNTGELFF. CDR3 coding DNA: TGTGCCAGCAGCATTCGGGGAGGGGCTTTGAACACCGGGGAGCTGTTTTTT.

V and J are TRBV11-1 and TRBJ2-7; 10 bases fit TRBD2. This CDR3 has 14 amino acids. Germline V lookup: CDR1 SGHAT, CDR2 FQDESV (reference sequence). V shed 3 bases and J 4 bases; nucleotides not matched to a gene: 3. The CDR3 loop is CASSFASGGYEQYF. Written as DNA, the CDR3 is TGTGCCAGCAGCTTTGCTAGCGGGGGTTACGAGCAGTACTTC.

This clone is a singleton in its sample. The chain joins TRBV3-1 (or the pseudogene TRBV3-2) to TRBJ2-1; 8 bases are a match to TRBD2. The V gene end was trimmed by 4 bases and the J gene end by 4 bases; junction bases not matched to a gene: 6. The CDR3 spans 15 residues. CDR1 LGHDT and CDR2 YNNKEL come from the germline V gene (reference sequence). The CDR3 here is CASSLRGGGYNEQFF. In DNA, the CDR3 is TGTGCCAGCAGCCTCCGGGGGGGCGGATACAATGAGCAGTTCTTC.

The DNA for the CDR3 is TGTGCCAGCAGCTTAGTGGGACTAGCGGGGGCCCAAGAGACCCAGTACTTC. Its translation: CASSLVGLAGAQETQYF. The chain carries TRBV7-2 and TRBJ2-5, with 14 nucleotides matching TRBD2. The CDR3 covers 17 residues. CDR1 and CDR2 (germline): SGHTA, FQGNSA. V was pared by 1 base and J by 1 base, with 2 bases of the junction left unmatched. Full variable domain (outside the CDR3, taken from reference TRBV7-2 and TRBJ2-5): GAGVSQSPSNKVTEKGKDVELRCDPISGHTALYWYRQSLGQGLEFLIYFQGNSAPDKSGLPSDRFSAERTGGSVSTLTIQRTQQEDSAVYLCASSLVGLAGAQETQYFGPGTRLLVL.